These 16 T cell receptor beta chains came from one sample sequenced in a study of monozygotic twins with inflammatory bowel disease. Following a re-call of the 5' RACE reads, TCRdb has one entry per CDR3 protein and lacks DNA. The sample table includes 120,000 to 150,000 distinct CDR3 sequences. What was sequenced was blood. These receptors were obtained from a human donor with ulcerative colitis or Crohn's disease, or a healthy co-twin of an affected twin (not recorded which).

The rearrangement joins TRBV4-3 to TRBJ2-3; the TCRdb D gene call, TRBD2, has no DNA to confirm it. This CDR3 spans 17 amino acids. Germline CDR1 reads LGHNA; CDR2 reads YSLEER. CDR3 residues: CASSQGTSGGAADTQYF.

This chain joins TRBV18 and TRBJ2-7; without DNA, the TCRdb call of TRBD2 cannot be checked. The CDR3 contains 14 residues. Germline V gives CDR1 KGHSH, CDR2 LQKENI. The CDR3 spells CASSPRLEGGEQYF.

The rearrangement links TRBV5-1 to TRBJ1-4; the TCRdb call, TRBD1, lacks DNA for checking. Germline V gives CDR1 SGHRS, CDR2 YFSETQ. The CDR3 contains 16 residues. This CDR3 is CASSLEQGGGQEKLFF.

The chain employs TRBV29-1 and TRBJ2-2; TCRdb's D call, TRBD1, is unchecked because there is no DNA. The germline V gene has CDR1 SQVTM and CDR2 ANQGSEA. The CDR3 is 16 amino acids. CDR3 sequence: CSVEGRTGANTGELFF.

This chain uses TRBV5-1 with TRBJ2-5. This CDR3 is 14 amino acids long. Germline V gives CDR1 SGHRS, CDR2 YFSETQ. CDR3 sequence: CASSLGGVEETQYF.

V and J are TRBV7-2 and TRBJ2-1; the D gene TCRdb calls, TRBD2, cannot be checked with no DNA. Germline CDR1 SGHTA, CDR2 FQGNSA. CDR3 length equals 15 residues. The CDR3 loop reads CASSGTSGGRNEQFF.

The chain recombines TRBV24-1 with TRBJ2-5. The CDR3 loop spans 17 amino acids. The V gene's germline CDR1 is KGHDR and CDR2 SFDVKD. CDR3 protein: CATSATPRLTPQETQYF.

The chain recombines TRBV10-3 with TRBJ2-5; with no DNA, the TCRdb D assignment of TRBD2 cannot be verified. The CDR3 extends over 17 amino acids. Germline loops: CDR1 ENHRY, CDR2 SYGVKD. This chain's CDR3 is CAISKPAGGKGRETQYF.

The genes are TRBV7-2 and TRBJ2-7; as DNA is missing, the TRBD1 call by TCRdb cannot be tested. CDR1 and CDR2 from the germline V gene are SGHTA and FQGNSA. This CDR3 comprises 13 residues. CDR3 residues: CASSLETAYEQYF.

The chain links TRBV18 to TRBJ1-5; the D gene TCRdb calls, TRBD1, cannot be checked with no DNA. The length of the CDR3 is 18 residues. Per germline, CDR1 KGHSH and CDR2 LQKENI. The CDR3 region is CASSLIRDDGFSNQPQHF.

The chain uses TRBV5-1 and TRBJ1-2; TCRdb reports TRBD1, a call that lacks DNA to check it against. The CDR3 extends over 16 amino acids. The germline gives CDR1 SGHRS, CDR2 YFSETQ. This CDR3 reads CASSLAGRGASGGYTF.

CDR3 protein: CASSYSIPGANVLTF. The rearrangement joins TRBV6-5 to TRBJ2-6. This CDR3 is 15 amino acids long. Germline assignment: CDR1 MNHEY and CDR2 SVGAGI.

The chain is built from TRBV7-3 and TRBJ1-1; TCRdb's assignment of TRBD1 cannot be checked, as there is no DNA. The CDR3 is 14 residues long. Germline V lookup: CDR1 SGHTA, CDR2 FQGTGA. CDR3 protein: CASSPRGPGTEAFF.

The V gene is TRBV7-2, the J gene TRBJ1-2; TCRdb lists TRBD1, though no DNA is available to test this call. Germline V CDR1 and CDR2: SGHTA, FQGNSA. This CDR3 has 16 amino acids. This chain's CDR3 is CASSFKGGATNYGYTF.

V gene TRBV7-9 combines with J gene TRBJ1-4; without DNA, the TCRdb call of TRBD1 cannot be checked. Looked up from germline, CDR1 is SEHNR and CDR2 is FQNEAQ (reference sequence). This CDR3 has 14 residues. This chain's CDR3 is CASSSDRFGEKLFF.

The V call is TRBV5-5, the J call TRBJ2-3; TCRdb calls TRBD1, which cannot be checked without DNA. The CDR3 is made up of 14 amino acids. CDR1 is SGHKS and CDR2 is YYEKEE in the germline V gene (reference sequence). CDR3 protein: CASSSGRQTDTQYF.